In this sample, the clone carrying this T cell receptor (beta chain) turned up once. The antigen is unknown. V shed 2 bases, J shed 8 bases, and the junction held 6 bases outside the gene matches. Germline V gives CDR1 SGHNT, CDR2 YYREEE (reference sequence). This CDR3 is 14 amino acids long. This specimen belongs to a study of T cell responses to AZD1222 COVID-19 vaccine. Study-wide results and limits: Reports say nearly half of spike-specific TCRs go after unmutated variant regions. The study found Spike-specific TCR breadth and depth rose after two AZD1222 doses. There were mostly white British donors and more females than males, and clonal diversity was possibly underestimated.

Some clones are missing from TCRdb's copy, which holds only in-frame ones; the method was immunoSEQ multiplex PCR. The data hold around 140,000 clones, with 75% to 95% observed a single time. The origin of this receptor is an adult in good health. Sequencing used peripheral blood, obtained on day 0 of AZD1222 vaccination. The chain joins TRBV5-4 to TRBJ1-4, with TRBD1 matching 7 bases. The CDR3 DNA is TGTGCCAGCAGCTTACAGGGGTCGGAGGAAAAACTGTTTTTT. Translating it yields CASSLQGSEEKLFF. Based on the CDR3 plus reference TRBV5-4 and TRBJ1-4, the full variable domain is ETGVTQSPTHLIKTRGQQVTLRCSSQSGHNTVSWYQQALGQGPQFIFQYYREEENGRGNFPPRFSGLQFPNYSSELNVNALELDDSALYLCASSLQGSEEKLFFGSGTQLSVL.